This TCR beta chain appears in the sequencing data of a study of T cell repertoires in cytomegalovirus infection. In the study overall: Carrying CMV and the relevant HLA type showed in public TCR beta signatures.

In TCRdb, the reads were re-called with MiXCR into one record per CDR3 protein. The sample lists fewer than 200,000 distinct CDR3 sequences; about 22% were seen once. Findings of the study overall: Accumulated public TCR beta family frequency recognized individuals carrying CMV together with the relevant HLA.

The table lists this clonotype with a few counts. Antigen specificity is unknown. V lost 5 bases to trimming and J lost 4 bases; unmatched junction nucleotides: 11. This CDR3 contains 17 residues. Germline V lookup: CDR1 SGHTA, CDR2 FQGNSA. The TCR comes from a human donor in good health (CMV status not recorded). Some clones in this sample may be carry-over from other donors' samples. This specimen consisted of CD8+ T cells from cultured PBMCs, obtained from culture after CMV antigen stimulation. The rearrangement joins TRBV7-2 to TRBJ2-5; TRBD2 aligns across 12 bases. CDR3 protein: CASSRTSLLAGGETQYF. The CDR3 DNA sequence: TGTGCCAGCAGCCGAACCTCCTTACTAGCGGGGGGAGAGACCCAGTACTTC.